The TCR beta chain described here comes from a study of resident and recirculating memory T cells in vitiligo. Study as a whole: Each patient gave two lesional and two nonlesional epidermal shave biopsies, plus PBMCs. Study-wide results and caveats: No single dominant TCR clone appeared; lesion clonality varied.

Sequenced by immunoSEQ multiplex PCR; TCRdb stores in-frame clones only, minus some. The sample has tens of thousands of clones, just over 90% seen once; the top ten hold roughly 5.1%. The CDR3 runs to 18 residues. Germline CDR1 SGHRS, CDR2 YFSETQ. V dropped 4 bases and J dropped 0; count of bases not matched to a gene: 12. Patients' lesions had not changed for the previous 6 months. Patients had received no treatment within the previous three months. Comments on this clone: The antigen remains undetermined.

The TCR sequence derives from a male donor with vitiligo. The sample taken for sequencing was blood. The chain carries TRBV5-1 and TRBJ2-2; 7 nucleotides align to TRBD1. Here the CDR3 DNA reads TGCGCCAGCAGCCTCGGCCTATACAGGGGAACGAACACCGGGGAGCTGTTTTTT. This codes for CASSLGLYRGTNTGELFF.